A single sample is the source of the 7 T cell receptor beta chains below, sequenced in a study of post-analysis software for immune sequencing data. No cognate antigen is known for these TCRs. Unique molecular identifiers were built into the TCR beta cDNA libraries. In TCRdb, the PCR reads were re-called with MiXCR into one record per CDR3 protein. Of around 440,000 distinct CDR3 sequences listed, roughly 45% are singletons. Study conclusions and caveats: Four or five TRBV segments, TRBV5-6, TRBV5-1 and TRBV20-1 among them, were found more frequent in patients than controls.

The specimen sequenced was blood. The receptors shown here come from a girl aged 5 to 17 with multiple sclerosis.

This clonotype was observed a handful of times. V and J are TRBV20-1 and TRBJ2-3, with 8 bases identical to TRBD2. The CDR3 length is 13 residues. J lost 5 bases, V lost 2 bases, and 3 bases had no gene match. Germline CDR1 is DFQATT and CDR2 is SNEGSKA (reference sequence). The CDR3 DNA follows: TGCAGTGCTAGACGTAGCGGGAAAGATACGCAGTATTTT. This encodes CSARRSGKDTQYF.

The rearrangement uses TRBV5-1 and TRBJ2-7; TRBD1 agrees at 9 bases. The DNA end is a closer match to TRBJ2-5, so the J assignment may be wrong. Germline V gene sequence: CDR1 SGHRS, CDR2 YFSETQ. There are 17 residues in the CDR3. The CDR3, as DNA: TGCGCCAGCAGCTTGTTGGGACAGGGAGGCTCCGGGGAGACCCAGTACTTC. The encoded protein is CASSLLGQGGSGETQYF.

The V and J genes are TRBV20-1 and TRBJ2-7; TRBD1 matches 12 bases. The CDR3 is 15 amino acids. J gave up 1 base and V 3 bases, and 4 bases lay outside the gene matches. Germline V CDR1 and CDR2: DFQATT, SNEGSKA (reference sequence). The CDR3 bases are TGCAGTGCTAGTTCGGGACAGGGGGCATCCTACGAGCAGTACTTC. As protein: CSASSGQGASYEQYF.

The chain is built from TRBV7-9 and TRBJ2-7; D gene ambiguous. The germline V and J ends were trimmed by 5 bases and 4 bases, with 12 bases remaining between them. The CDR3 has 13 residues. Germline CDR1 is SEHNR and CDR2 is FQNEAQ (reference sequence). CDR3 amino acids: CASSLKALYEQYF. For the CDR3, the DNA is TGTGCCAGCAGCCTTAAGGCACTTTACGAGCAGTACTTC.

V and J are TRBV20-1 and TRBJ1-2, with no clear D. This CDR3 has 11 amino acids. Trimming cost V 4 bases and J 2 bases, with 5 bases left between them. The germline CDR1 and CDR2 sequences are DFQATT and SNEGSKA (reference sequence). The CDR3 coding sequence is TGCAGTGCTAAAAGGAACTATGGCTACACCTTC. Its protein is CSAKRNYGYTF.

The rearrangement uses TRBV7-3 and TRBJ2-5; 7 bases line up with TRBD2. The CDR3 is 15 amino acids. Germline V CDR1 and CDR2: SGHTA, FQGTGA. The ends lost 4 bases at V and 5 bases at J; junction bases unmatched: 10. CDR3 DNA: TGTGCCAGCAGCTCCAGCGGGGAGGTTTGGGAGACCCAGTACTTC. The encoded protein is CASSSSGEVWETQYF.

The rearrangement links TRBV4-2 to TRBJ1-5; TRBD1 matches 9 bases. Trimming at V came to 2 bases and at J to 7 bases, leaving 9 bases not matched to a gene. In germline, CDR1 is LGHNA, CDR2 YNFKEQ. The CDR3 sequence is 16 residues long. The CDR3 bases are TGTGCCAGCAGCCAACGAGTGGGGACAGGGCTCCAGCCCCAGCATTTT. Its protein is CASSQRVGTGLQPQHF.